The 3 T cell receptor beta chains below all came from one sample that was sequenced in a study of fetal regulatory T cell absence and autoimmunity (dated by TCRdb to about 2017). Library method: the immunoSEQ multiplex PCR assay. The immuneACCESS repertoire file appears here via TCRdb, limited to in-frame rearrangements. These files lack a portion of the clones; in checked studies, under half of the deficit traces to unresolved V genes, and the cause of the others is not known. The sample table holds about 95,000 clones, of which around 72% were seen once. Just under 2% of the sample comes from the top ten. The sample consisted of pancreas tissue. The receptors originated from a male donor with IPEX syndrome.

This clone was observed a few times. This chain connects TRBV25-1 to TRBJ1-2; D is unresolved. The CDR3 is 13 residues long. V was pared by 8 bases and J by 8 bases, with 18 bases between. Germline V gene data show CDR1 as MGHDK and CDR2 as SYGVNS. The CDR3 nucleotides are TGTGCCAGCGGCGCAGCAGGCCTCTTGGGCTACACCTTC. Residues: CASGAAGLLGYTF.

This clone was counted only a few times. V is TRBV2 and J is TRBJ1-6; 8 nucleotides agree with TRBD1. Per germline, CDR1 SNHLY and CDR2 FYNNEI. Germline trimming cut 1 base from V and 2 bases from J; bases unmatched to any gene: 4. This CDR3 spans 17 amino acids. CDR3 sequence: CASSEGPGGPYNSPLHF. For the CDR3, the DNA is TGTGCCAGCAGTGAAGGGCCAGGGGGCCCCTATAATTCACCCCTCCACTTT.

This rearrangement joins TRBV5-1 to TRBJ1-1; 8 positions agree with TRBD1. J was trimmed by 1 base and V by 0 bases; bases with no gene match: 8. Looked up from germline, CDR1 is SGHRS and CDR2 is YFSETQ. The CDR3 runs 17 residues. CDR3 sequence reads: CASSLDHRGWWNTEAFF. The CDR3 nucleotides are TGCGCCAGCAGCTTGGATCACAGGGGGTGGTGGAACACTGAAGCTTTCTTT. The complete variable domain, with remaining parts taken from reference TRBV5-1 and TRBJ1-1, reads KAGVTQTPRYLIKTRGQQVTLSCSPISGHRSVSWYQQTPGQGLQFLFEYFSETQRNKGNFPGRFSGRQFSNSRSEMNVSTLELGDSALYLCASSLDHRGWWNTEAFFGQGTRLTVV.